Listed below are T cell receptor beta chains from one sample, sequenced in a study of T cell responses to AZD1222 COVID-19 vaccine. Only in-frame clones appear in the TCRdb table, and some are missing; sequencing was by immunoSEQ multiplex PCR. The sample holds about 110,000 clones; roughly 91% are singletons and the top ten take approximately 4.8%. The sample here was peripheral blood, taken on day 0 of AZD1222 vaccination. The receptors were sampled from an adult in good health. CDR3s include the opening cysteine and the closing phenylalanine or tryptophan. The D gene is left open where the match is weak. Size is stated for part of the rows, as once, few or many counts, or as a class when the clone is expanded.

V gene	clone size	J gene	D gene	CDR3 protein	CDR3 DNA
TRBV19	NA	TRBJ1-4	NA	CASSSWMEEKLFF	TGTGCCAGTAGTTCATGGATGGAGGAAAAACTGTTTTTT
TRBV30	NA	TRBJ2-2	NA	CAWTRGTGELFF	TGTGCCTGGACCAGAGGCACCGGGGAGCTGTTTTTT
TRBV5-4	NA	TRBJ1-4	TRBD1	CASSSRTGANEKLFF	TGTGCCAGCAGCTCGCGGACAGGGGCTAATGAAAAACTGTTTTTT
TRBV14	NA	TRBJ2-7	NA	CASSPSGVSGADEQYF	TGTGCCAGCAGCCCCTCCGGGGTTTCGGGGGCGGACGAGCAGTACTTC
TRBV6-5	NA	TRBJ2-3	TRBD1	CASSYGTGLGDTQYF	TGTGCCAGCAGTTACGGGACAGGGTTGGGAGATACGCAGTATTTT
TRBV19	NA	TRBJ1-1	NA	CASSIQGLHTEAFF	TGTGCCAGTAGTATACAGGGCTTGCACACTGAAGCTTTCTTT
TRBV7-9	NA	TRBJ2-7	NA	CASSFYKGRDEQYF	TGTGCCAGCAGCTTTTATAAGGGTAGGGACGAGCAGTACTTC
TRBV7-2	NA	TRBJ1-2	TRBD1	CASSTGQALGYGYTF	TGTGCCAGCAGCACCGGACAGGCCCTAGGCTATGGCTACACCTTC
TRBV3-1/TRBV3-2	NA	TRBJ1-2	NA	CASSLEQGTGYTF	TGTGCCAGCAGCCTCGAACAGGGAACTGGCTACACCTTC
TRBV6-5	NA	TRBJ1-3	NA	CASRSSGNTIYF	TGTGCCAGCAGGTCCTCTGGAAACACCATATATTTT
TRBV28	once	TRBJ1-2	NA	CASSFPSDGNYGYTF	TGTGCCAGCAGTTTTCCCTCCGACGGGAACTATGGCTACACCTTC
TRBV7-9	NA	TRBJ2-5	NA	CASSLRETQETQYF	TGTGCCAGCAGCTTGAGAGAGACCCAAGAGACCCAGTACTTC